This T cell receptor (beta chain) was recovered during a study of blood T cell repertoires in COVID-19 (dated by TCRdb to 2020 to 2021). Concerning the study at large: Collaborator samples came from the United States, Italy and Spain and covered acute and convalescent phases of COVID-19. The prospective study material was composed of cDNA or gDNA derived from T cells, B-cell-depleted T cells, or PBMCs. The dataset comprised deeply sampled blood TCRbeta repertoires from subjects exposed to, actively infected with, or recovered from COVID-19. The repertoires were released in a freely available public database meant as a resource for research on the immune response to SARS-CoV-2. Samples came from the ongoing ImmuneRACE study (first 160 participants) plus 1,254 subjects from 6 global collaborators. The sample metadata nearly always contained a de-identified subject ID, COVID-19 status, age in years and sex. Where available, HLA class I and class II types were taken from metadata supplied by the sample provider and were not determined by assay-based typing. Summary of the overall study and its limitations: How much clinical and demographic metadata was included differed by source and by participant, and the metadata was provided uncurated.

Enrolling through a virtual design, the prospective study's participants ranged in age from roughly 18 to 90 years and lived across 20 to 30 United States geographic areas. To assign participants to cohorts, the prospective study relied on clinical history that participants themselves reported in a screening survey and a study questionnaire. For ImmuneRACE Cohort 3, a participant was defined as recovered based on two consecutive negative NP/OP PCR tests, clearance by a healthcare professional, or resolution of symptoms. Each participant in the prospective study had whole blood, serum and a nasopharyngeal or oropharyngeal swab collected by mobile phlebotomists. Participants in the prospective study had the option to provide additional blood draws and questionnaires over a roughly 2-month period. Prospective study blood samples were shipped either frozen or at room temperature before DNA extraction.

TCRbeta CDR3 regions were amplified from genomic DNA by means of the immunoSEQ Assay, a bias-controlled multiplex PCR. Per the authors' processing: Nucleated cell counts per sample were estimated from amplification of reference gene primers within the assay. To quantify the absolute abundance of each unique TCRbeta CDR3 rearrangement, sequence reads were collapsed and filtered. For each sample, productive Simpson clonality was calculated as the square root of Simpson's diversity index over productive rearrangements. This is the immuneACCESS table as TCRdb keeps it, with only in-frame sequences that have V and J called. A part of the clones is gone; compared with another copy, unresolved V genes explain less than half, and the rest is unexplained. V, J and clone size are those of that table, while D and trimming were read from the DNA. The sample contains 200,000 to 250,000 clones, 82% of them found a single time. Jointly, the top ten make up around 3.4% of the sample.

About this clone: The antigen it binds to is not known. Base qualities were left out, and no much larger clone turns up one base away.

The CDR3 starts with the cysteine, ends with the phenylalanine, and has 15 residues. Only the CDR3 region is kept as DNA, spanning 45 bases read in frame from base 1. CDR1 and CDR2, per the germline V gene, are SGHAT and FQNNGV. Trimming removed 2 bases from V and 4 bases from J, leaving 11 bases between the germline ends. This receptor was obtained from a woman aged 55-69 years who had recovered from COVID-19. The rearrangement combines TRBV11-2 with TRBJ2-2, with no confidently assigned D gene. Sequenced input: PBMCs or T cells enriched from blood (not recorded which). The nucleotide sequence is TGTGCCAGCAGCTTAAATGTTGGCAGCACCGGGGAGCTGTTTTTT. It translates as CASSLNVGSTGELFF.